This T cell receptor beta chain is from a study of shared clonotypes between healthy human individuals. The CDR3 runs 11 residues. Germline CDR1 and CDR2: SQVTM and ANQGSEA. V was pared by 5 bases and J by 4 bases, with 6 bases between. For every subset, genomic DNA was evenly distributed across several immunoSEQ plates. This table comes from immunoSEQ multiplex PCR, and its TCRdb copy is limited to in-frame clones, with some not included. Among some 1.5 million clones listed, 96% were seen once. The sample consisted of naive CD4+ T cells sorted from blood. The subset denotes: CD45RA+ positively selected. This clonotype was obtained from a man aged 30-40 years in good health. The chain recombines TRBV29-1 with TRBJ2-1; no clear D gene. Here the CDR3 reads CSVKAYNEQFF. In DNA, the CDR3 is TGCAGCGTTAAGGCTTACAATGAGCAGTTCTTC.